The next 4 T cell receptor beta chains were all read from a single sample in a study of glioma-infiltrating T cells. TCR alpha and beta CDR3 regions were amplified from RNA using iRepertoire nested multiplex PCR. TCRdb called the multiplex PCR reads again in MiXCR, with one record for every CDR3 protein. This table has some 130,000 distinct CDR3 sequences, approximately 26% appearing once. Sample: glioma tissue, nonneoplastic brain tissue, or PBMCs (not recorded which). These receptors were obtained from a human donor with low-grade glioma or glioblastoma, undergoing nonglioma brain surgery, or in good health (not recorded which).

There are many counts of this clonotype. V and J are TRBV6-1 and TRBJ2-7; a weak D match, TRBD2 (5 bases). CDR1 and CDR2 (germline): MNHNS, SASEGT. V lost 5 bases to trimming and J lost 6 bases, with 14 bases between them. CDR3 length: 13 amino acids. The CDR3 protein is CASSYRGSGEQYV. CDR3 in DNA: TGTGCCAGCAGTTATCGGGGATCGGGCGAGCAGTACGTC.

This clonotype was seen only a few times. The rearrangement joins TRBV7-4 to TRBJ2-1; maybe TRBD2 (5 bases). Trimming stripped 1 base from V and 4 bases from J, with 11 bases between. The CDR3 runs to 15 residues. Germline V gene data show CDR1 as SGHVT and CDR2 as SQSDAQ. The CDR3 reads CASSLEVTIYNEQFF. The DNA for the CDR3 is TGTGCCAGCAGCTTAGAGGTGACTATATACAATGAGCAGTTCTTC.

For this clonotype: One base away lies a much larger clone, so this may be a sequencing read error. The genes are TRBV20-1 and TRBJ1-1; D ambiguous. Germline loops: CDR1 DFQATT, CDR2 SNEGSKA (reference sequence). This CDR3 has 13 residues. This CDR3 reads CGHPDNSDTEAFF. The DNA for the CDR3 is TGCGGCCACCCCGATAACTCGGACACTGAAGCTTTCTTT.

The sample holds a few counts of this clonotype. The rearrangement uses TRBV4-2 and TRBJ2-1; 7 nucleotides align to TRBD1. V dropped 4 bases and J dropped 6; count of bases not matched to a gene: 12. This CDR3 contains 16 residues. Germline loops: CDR1 LGHNA, CDR2 YNFKEQ. The CDR3 protein is CASSRVRDRNLNEQFF. Here the CDR3 DNA reads TGTGCCAGCAGCCGTGTCCGGGACAGAAACCTCAATGAGCAGTTCTTC.